This T cell receptor beta chain appears in the sequencing data of a study of blood T cell repertoires in COVID-19. For the study at large: Samples representing acute and convalescent COVID-19 were sourced from the United States, Italy and Spain.

From germline, CDR1 is DFQATT and CDR2 SNEGSKA (reference sequence). The junction had 11 bases not matched to a gene; V was cut back by 3 bases and J by 6 bases. CDR3 length: 16 residues. In the source study's methods: Reference gene primer amplification yielded estimated nucleated cell counts. Measured with immunoSEQ multiplex PCR; TCRdb has only the in-frame clones, and not every one. The V and J calls and clone size are taken from that table; D and trimming were inferred from the DNA. This sample yields about 160,000 clones, of which 80% to 90% are seen a single time; under 5% belongs to the top ten.

Material: peripheral blood. The origin of this receptor is a woman aged 55-69 years who had recovered from COVID-19. This chain uses TRBV20-1 with TRBJ2-1; 10 bases line up with TRBD2. CDR3 nucleotide sequence: TGCAGTGCTAGTCCCCTCGAAGCGGGGGGGCGCAATGAGCAGTTCTTC. It is translated as CSASPLEAGGRNEQFF.